These 4 T cell receptor beta chains were all obtained from the same sample, sequenced in a study of blood T cell repertoires in COVID-19. Produced via immunoSEQ multiplex PCR; TCRdb's table is partial and in-frame only. The sample records some 42,000 clones, about 89% being singletons. Specimen: peripheral blood. The origin of the receptors is a human donor in a cohort sampled during active COVID-19.

V gene TRBV15 combines with J gene TRBJ1-1; D is uncertain. Germline CDR1 is LNHNV and CDR2 is YYDKDF (reference sequence). V shed 1 base and J shed 0 bases, with 18 bases lying between them. The CDR3 is 18 amino acids. Here the CDR3 reads CATSRVGILGRVNTEAFF. The CDR3 coding sequence is TGTGCCACCAGCAGAGTAGGGATACTTGGGCGGGTGAACACTGAAGCTTTCTTT.

This rearrangement joins TRBV4-1 to TRBJ1-5; D gene uncertain. CDR1 and CDR2 (germline): MGHRA, YSYEKL. V lost 3 bases, J lost 2 bases, and 8 bases lay in between. This CDR3 region has 14 residues. CDR3 bases: TGCGCCAGCAGCCATTACACAGGCAATCAGCCCCAGCATTTT. Amino acids: CASSHYTGNQPQHF.

This chain uses TRBV27 with TRBJ2-7, with a tentative D call TRBD1 (5 bases). Germline V lookup: CDR1 MNHEY, CDR2 SMNVEV (reference sequence). The V end lost 1 base, the J end lost 4 bases, and 14 bases lay between the germline ends. The CDR3 sequence is 15 residues long. The DNA for the CDR3 is TGTGCCAGCAGTTTATGGCCCGCAGGGAAATACGAGCAGTACTTC. This translates into CASSLWPAGKYEQYF.

V and J are TRBV12-3 or TRBV12-4 and TRBJ1-1; perhaps TRBD1 as D (6 bases). Trimming pared 5 bases from V and 0 bases from J, leaving 7 bases between. The CDR3 length is 13 residues. The CDR3 DNA reads TGTGCCAGCAGTGGGGGCATGAACACTGAAGCTTTCTTT. This codes for CASSGGMNTEAFF.